A selection of T cell receptor beta chains follows, all from one sample in a study of PD-L1 blockade in urothelial cancer. The data were produced by immunoSEQ multiplex PCR, yet TCRdb's version contains in-frame clones alone and is incomplete. The sample yields 33,000 or so clones, approximately 80% seen once. Sequencing was performed on PBMCs, taken around atezolizumab (anti-PD-L1) treatment. Source of these receptors: a man aged 55 to 70 with urothelial cancer. CDR3s include the opening cysteine and the closing phenylalanine or tryptophan. A D gene is named only where the DNA matches it firmly. Size values are once, few and many counts, or a class for expanded clones, and some rows have none.

J gene,V gene,D gene,CDR3 length,clone size,CDR3 DNA,CDR3 protein
TRBJ1-1,TRBV4-1,NA,14,NA,TGCGCCAGCAGCCCTACGGGGGTTCTTCCCGAAGCTTTCTTT,CASSPTGVLPEAFF
TRBJ2-7,TRBV6-7,TRBD1,15,NA,TGTGCCAGCAGTCGGGGACAGGGCCGAGACTACGAGCAGTACTTC,CASSRGQGRDYEQYF
TRBJ2-5,TRBV2,TRBD1,15,NA,TGTGCCACCGCTCGGGACAGTGGGCGCTTGGAGACCCAGTACTTC,CATARDSGRLETQYF
TRBJ2-7,TRBV19,NA,13,NA,TGTGCCAGTAGTTATAGCTTCTTCTACGAGCAGTACTTC,CASSYSFFYEQYF
TRBJ1-6,TRBV19,NA,12,NA,TGTGCCAGTAGTACCTTCAATTCACCCCTCCACTTT,CASSTFNSPLHF
TRBJ1-6,TRBV2,TRBD1,15,once,TGTGCCAGCAGAGACAGGGCAGGCTTTAATTCACCCCTCCACTTT,CASRDRAGFNSPLHF
TRBJ2-1,TRBV11-1,NA,14,NA,TGTGCCAGCAGCTCAGGGGTGTCGTACAATGAGCAGTTCTTC,CASSSGVSYNEQFF
TRBJ2-1,TRBV25-1,TRBD1,16,NA,TGTGCCACCCTCCCTGAACAGGGGCCCTCCTACAATGAGCAGTTCTTC,CATLPEQGPSYNEQFF
TRBJ1-5,TRBV4-2,NA,15,few,TGTGCCAGCAGCCAGGATGACAGTAGCAATCAGCCCCAGCATTTT,CASSQDDSSNQPQHF
TRBJ1-1,TRBV7-8,TRBD1,14,once,TGTGCCAGCAGCTTAGGACAGGGGAGTATCGAAACTTTCTTT,CASSLGQGSIETFF
TRBJ2-1,TRBV5-4,TRBD2,14,NA,TGTGCCAGCAGCTTGGAACTAATTAGCGGGGCTCAGATCTTC,CASSLELISGAQIF
TRBJ1-6,TRBV18,NA,16,NA,TGTGCCAGCTCACCCTTCGCAGCGGGGGTGAATTCACCCCTCCACTTT,CASSPFAAGVNSPLHF
TRBJ2-5,TRBV29-1,NA,16,NA,TGCAGCGTATGCCTTTACGACAGGAGCTACCAAGAGACCCAGTACTTC,CSVCLYDRSYQETQYF
TRBJ1-2,TRBV7-9,NA,15,NA,TGTGCCAGCAGCTTCGGAATCCAGGGGTCCTATGGCTACACCTTC,CASSFGIQGSYGYTF
TRBJ2-6,TRBV9,NA,14,once,TGTGCCAGCAGCGACGGGGCTGGGGCCAACGTCCTGACTTTC,CASSDGAGANVLTF
TRBJ2-5,TRBV4-2,TRBD2,16,NA,TGTGCCAGCAGCCAAGATACTAGCGGGGTTATAGAGACCCAGTACTTC,CASSQDTSGVIETQYF
TRBJ1-3,TRBV5-1,NA,15,NA,TGCGCCAGCAGCTTGGAAGGGGGCTCTGGAAACACCATATATTTT,CASSLEGGSGNTIYF
TRBJ1-4,TRBV19,NA,12,NA,TGTGCCAGTAGTCTCTATTCCGGGGGACTGTTTTTT,CASSLYSGGLFF
TRBJ1-2,TRBV6-5,NA,15,NA,TGTGCCAGCAGTTACGGGACTTCCTTTGGGTATGGCTACACCTTC,CASSYGTSFGYGYTF
TRBJ2-7,TRBV7-9,TRBD1,18,NA,TGTGCCAGCAGCTTAGCGTTTCTGAGGACAGGGCCATCAGACGAGCAGTACTTC,CASSLAFLRTGPSDEQYF
TRBJ2-1,TRBV4-2,TRBD2,15,few,TGTGCCAGCAGCCAAGCGGGGGGGTCCTACAATGAGCAGTTCTTC,CASSQAGGSYNEQFF
TRBJ2-3,TRBV5-1,TRBD2,16,NA,TGCGCCAGCAGCCGCGGGGGGGCCCAGGGGCCAGATACGCAGTATTTT,CASSRGGAQGPDTQYF
TRBJ1-5,TRBV6-1,NA,14,NA,TGTGCCAGCTCCGACTTTGCGGTTGACCAGCCCCAGCATTTT,CASSDFAVDQPQHF
TRBJ1-2,TRBV19,NA,12,NA,TGTGCCAGTAGTATCAGGGACTATGGCTACACCTTC,CASSIRDYGYTF
TRBJ2-1,TRBV7-6,TRBD1,16,NA,TGTGCCAGCAGCTTAGGGGGGGACAGGCAGTTCGCTGAGCAGTTCTTC,CASSLGGDRQFAEQFF
TRBJ1-6,TRBV5-6,NA,15,NA,TGTGCCAGCAGCTATCAATCCTCGAGAGATTCACCCCTCCACTTT,CASSYQSSRDSPLHF
TRBJ2-5,TRBV20-1,NA,11,NA,TGCAGTGTGCGAAAGGGGGAGACCCAGTACTTC,CSVRKGETQYF
TRBJ1-2,TRBV4-1,NA,17,NA,TGCGCCAGCAGCCGGCTCCAGCTCGCGGGGGCAGAGAGGGGCTACACCTTC,CASSRLQLAGAERGYTF
TRBJ2-7,TRBV6-1,NA,13,NA,TGTGCCAGCAGTGAAATCTCGGGGTACGAGCAGTACTTC,CASSEISGYEQYF
TRBJ2-5,TRBV13,TRBD1,16,NA,TGTGCCAGCAGCTCCTCTCGACAGGGGGGGGCAGAGACCCAGTACTTC,CASSSSRQGGAETQYF
TRBJ2-7,TRBV28,TRBD1,15,NA,TGTGCCAGCAGCCCTGGGGGACAGAGCTCCTACGAGCAGTACTTC,CASSPGGQSSYEQYF
TRBJ1-2,TRBV6-4,TRBD1,15,NA,TGTGCCAGCAAACCGGGTTGGGACAGGGGAAGTGGCTACACCTTC,CASKPGWDRGSGYTF
TRBJ2-7,TRBV6-6,NA,15,NA,TGTGCCAGCAGTTATCTCCCGGGGGAGGCCTACGAGCAGTACTTC,CASSYLPGEAYEQYF
TRBJ2-5,TRBV10-3,TRBD1,16,NA,TGTGCCATCAGTGAGCAGGGACAGGGGCGACCAGAGACCCAGTACTTC,CAISEQGQGRPETQYF
TRBJ1-5,TRBV12-2,NA,20,NA,TGTGCAAGTCGCTTAGAACGGGACAGAAGGTGTGTGGTGAACTATCAGCCCCAGCATTTT,CASRLERDRRCVVNYQPQHF
TRBJ2-2,TRBV5-5,NA,16,NA,TGTGCCAGCAGCTTGATACTATCCAGTCCCACCGGGGAGCTGTTTTTT,CASSLILSSPTGELFF
TRBJ1-2,TRBV5-6,TRBD1,14,NA,TGTGCCAGCAGGAGAGACAGGGCCCTCTATGGCTACACCTTC,CASRRDRALYGYTF
TRBJ1-2,TRBV5-6,TRBD1,15,NA,TGTGCCAGCAGCTTGGATGCAGGGGGGAACTATGGCTACACCTTC,CASSLDAGGNYGYTF
TRBJ2-5,TRBV4-1,TRBD1,16,NA,TGCGCCAGCAGCCAAGATAAAGGACAGGGGGCGGAGACCCAGTACTTC,CASSQDKGQGAETQYF
TRBJ2-7,TRBV7-9,NA,14,once,TGTGCCAGCAGTGCCCAGGGGAAAGGAGACGAGCAGTACTTC,CASSAQGKGDEQYF
TRBJ2-1,TRBV28,NA,11,NA,TGTGCCAGCACTATGGTTAATGAGCAGTTCTTC,CASTMVNEQFF
TRBJ1-6,TRBV5-1,TRBD1,17,NA,TGCGCCAGCAGCTTGGGAGGGACAGGGCGGAATAATTCACCCCTCCACTTT,CASSLGGTGRNNSPLHF
TRBJ2-1,TRBV11-2,NA,17,medium-sized,TGTGCCAGCAAATATGCCCAGGGAGGGGGATGGAGCAATGAGCAGTTCTTC,CASKYAQGGGWSNEQFF
TRBJ2-7,TRBV19,TRBD1,14,NA,TGTGCCAGTAGTCGGGACAGGGAAATCCACGAGCAGTACTTC,CASSRDREIHEQYF